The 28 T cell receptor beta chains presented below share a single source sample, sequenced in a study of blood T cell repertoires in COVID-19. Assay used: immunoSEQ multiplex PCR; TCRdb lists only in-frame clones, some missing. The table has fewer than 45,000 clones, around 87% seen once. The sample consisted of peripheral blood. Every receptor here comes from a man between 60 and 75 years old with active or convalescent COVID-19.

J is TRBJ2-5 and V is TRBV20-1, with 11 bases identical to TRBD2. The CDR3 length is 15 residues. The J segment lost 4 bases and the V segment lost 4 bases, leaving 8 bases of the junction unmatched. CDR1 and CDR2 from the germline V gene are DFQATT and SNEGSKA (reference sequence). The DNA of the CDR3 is TGCAGTGCTACTGATAGCGGGAGGGCCGGAGAGACCCAGTACTTC. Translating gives CSATDSGRAGETQYF.

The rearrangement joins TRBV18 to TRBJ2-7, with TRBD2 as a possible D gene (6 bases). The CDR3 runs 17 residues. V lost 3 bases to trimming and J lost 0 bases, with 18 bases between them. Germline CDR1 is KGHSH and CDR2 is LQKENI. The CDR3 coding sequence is TGTGCCAGCTCACCGGGTTGGGGTAGCGGCTTCTCCTACGAGCAGTACTTC. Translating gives CASSPGWGSGFSYEQYF.

In nucleotides, the CDR3 is TGTGCCACCGAACAAGACAGGTTATCCGAGCAGTTCTTC. Protein sequence: CATEQDRLSEQFF. The chain links TRBV19 to TRBJ2-1; maybe TRBD1 (6 bases). CDR1 and CDR2 from the germline V gene are LNHDA and SQIVND (reference sequence). The CDR3 is made up of 13 amino acids. Trimming pared 10 bases from V and 10 bases from J, leaving 20 bases between.

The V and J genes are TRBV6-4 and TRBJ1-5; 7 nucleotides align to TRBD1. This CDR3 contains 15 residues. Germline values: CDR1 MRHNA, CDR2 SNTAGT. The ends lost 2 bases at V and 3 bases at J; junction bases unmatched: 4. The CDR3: CASSDPTGHNQPQHF. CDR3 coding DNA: TGTGCCAGCAGTGACCCGACAGGGCACAATCAGCCCCAGCATTTT.

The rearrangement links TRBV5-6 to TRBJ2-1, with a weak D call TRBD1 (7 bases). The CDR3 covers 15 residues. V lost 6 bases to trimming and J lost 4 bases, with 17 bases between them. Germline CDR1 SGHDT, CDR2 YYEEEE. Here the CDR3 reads CASTSGGSVYNEQFF. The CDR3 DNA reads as TGTGCCAGCACTTCAGGGGGGAGCGTATACAATGAGCAGTTCTTC.

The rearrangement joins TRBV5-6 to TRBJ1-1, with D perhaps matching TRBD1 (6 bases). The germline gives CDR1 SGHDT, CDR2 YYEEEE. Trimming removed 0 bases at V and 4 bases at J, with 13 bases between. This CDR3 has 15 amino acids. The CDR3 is CASSLGGLRVTEAFF. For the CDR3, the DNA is TGTGCCAGCAGCTTGGGGGGGCTCAGAGTCACTGAAGCTTTCTTT.

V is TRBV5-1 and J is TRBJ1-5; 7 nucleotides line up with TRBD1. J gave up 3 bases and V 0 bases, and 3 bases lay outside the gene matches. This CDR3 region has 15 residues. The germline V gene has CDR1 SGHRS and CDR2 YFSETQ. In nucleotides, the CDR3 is TGCGCCAGCAGCTTGGAGGGACAGTTCAATCAGCCCCAGCATTTT. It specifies CASSLEGQFNQPQHF.

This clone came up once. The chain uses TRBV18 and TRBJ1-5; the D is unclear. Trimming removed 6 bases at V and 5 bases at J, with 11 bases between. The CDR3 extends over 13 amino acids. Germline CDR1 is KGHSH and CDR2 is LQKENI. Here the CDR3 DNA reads TGTGCCAGCTCCCCTACCGGAGATCAGCCCCAGCATTTT. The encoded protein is CASSPTGDQPQHF. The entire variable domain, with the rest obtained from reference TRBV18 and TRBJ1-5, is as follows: NAGVMQNPRHLVRRRGQEARLRCSPMKGHSHVYWYRQLPEEGLKFMVYLQKENIIDESGMPKERFSAEFPKEGPSILRIQQVVRGDSAAYFCASSPTGDQPQHFGDGTRLSIL.

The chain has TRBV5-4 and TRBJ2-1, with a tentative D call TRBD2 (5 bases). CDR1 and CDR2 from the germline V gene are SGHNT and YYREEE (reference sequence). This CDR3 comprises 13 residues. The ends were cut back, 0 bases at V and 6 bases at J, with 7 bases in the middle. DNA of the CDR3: TGTGCCAGCAGCTTGGTGGACTCCAATGAGCAGTTCTTC. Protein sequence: CASSLVDSNEQFF. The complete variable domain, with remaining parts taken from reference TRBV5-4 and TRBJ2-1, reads ETGVTQSPTHLIKTRGQQVTLRCSSQSGHNTVSWYQQALGQGPQFIFQYYREEENGRGNFPPRFSGLQFPNYSSELNVNALELDDSALYLCASSLVDSNEQFFGPGTRLTVL.

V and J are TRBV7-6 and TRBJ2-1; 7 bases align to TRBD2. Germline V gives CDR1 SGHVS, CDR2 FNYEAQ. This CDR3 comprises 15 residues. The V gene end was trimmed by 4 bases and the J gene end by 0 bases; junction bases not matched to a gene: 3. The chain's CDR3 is CASSWSGNSYNEQFF. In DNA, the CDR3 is TGTGCCAGCAGCTGGAGCGGGAACTCCTACAATGAGCAGTTCTTC.

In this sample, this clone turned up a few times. The CDR3 spells CASSELAGSQYF. Written as DNA, the CDR3 is TGCGCCAGCAGCGAACTAGCGGGTAGTCAGTATTTT. V usage is TRBV5-1 and J usage is TRBJ2-3; 9 nucleotides align to TRBD2. From germline, CDR1 is SGHRS and CDR2 YFSETQ. The junction had 6 bases not matched to a gene; V was cut back by 4 bases and J by 12 bases. The CDR3 runs to 12 residues.

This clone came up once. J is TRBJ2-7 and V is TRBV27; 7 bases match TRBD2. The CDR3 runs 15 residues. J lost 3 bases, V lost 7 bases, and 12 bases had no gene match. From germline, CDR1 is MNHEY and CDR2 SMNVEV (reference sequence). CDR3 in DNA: TGTGCCAGCACTTTCCTAGCGGAGATTAACTACGAGCAGTACTTC. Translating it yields CASTFLAEINYEQYF.

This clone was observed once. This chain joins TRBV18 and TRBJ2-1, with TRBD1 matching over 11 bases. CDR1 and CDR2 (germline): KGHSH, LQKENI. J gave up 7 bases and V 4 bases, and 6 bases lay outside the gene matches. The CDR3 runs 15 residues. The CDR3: CASSRRDRGRNEQFF. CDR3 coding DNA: TGTGCCAGCTCACGGAGGGACAGGGGGAGGAATGAGCAGTTCTTC.

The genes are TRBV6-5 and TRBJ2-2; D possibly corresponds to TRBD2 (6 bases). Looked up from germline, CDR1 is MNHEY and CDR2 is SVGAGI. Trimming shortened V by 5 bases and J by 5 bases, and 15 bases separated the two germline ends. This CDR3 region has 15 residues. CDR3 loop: CASSRTSTLTGELFF. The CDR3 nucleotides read TGTGCCAGCAGTCGAACTAGCACCTTAACCGGGGAGCTGTTTTTT.

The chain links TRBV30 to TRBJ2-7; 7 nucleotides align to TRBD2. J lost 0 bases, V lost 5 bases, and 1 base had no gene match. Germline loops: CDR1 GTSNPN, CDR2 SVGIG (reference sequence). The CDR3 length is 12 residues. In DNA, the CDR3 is TGTGCCTGGGGGAGGGCCTCCTACGAGCAGTACTTC. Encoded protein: CAWGRASYEQYF.

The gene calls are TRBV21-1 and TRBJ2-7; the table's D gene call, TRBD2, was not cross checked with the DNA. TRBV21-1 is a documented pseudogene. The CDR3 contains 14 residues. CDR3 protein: CASPPHSRRYEQYF. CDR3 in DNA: TGTGCCAGCCCCCCTCATAGTAGGAGGTACGAGCAGTACTTC.

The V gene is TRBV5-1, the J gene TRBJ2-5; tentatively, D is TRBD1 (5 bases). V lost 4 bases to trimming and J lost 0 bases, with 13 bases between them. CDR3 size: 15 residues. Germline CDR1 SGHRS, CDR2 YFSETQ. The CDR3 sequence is CASSLETAYQETQYF. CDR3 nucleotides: TGCGCCAGCAGCCTAGAGACAGCGTACCAAGAGACCCAGTACTTC.

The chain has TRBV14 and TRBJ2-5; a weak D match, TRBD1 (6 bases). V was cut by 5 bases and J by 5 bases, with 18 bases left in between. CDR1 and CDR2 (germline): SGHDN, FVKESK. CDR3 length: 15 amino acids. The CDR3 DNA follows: TGTGCCAGCAGCGAGCAACAGGGTTTCGAGGAGACCCAGTACTTC. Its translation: CASSEQQGFEETQYF.

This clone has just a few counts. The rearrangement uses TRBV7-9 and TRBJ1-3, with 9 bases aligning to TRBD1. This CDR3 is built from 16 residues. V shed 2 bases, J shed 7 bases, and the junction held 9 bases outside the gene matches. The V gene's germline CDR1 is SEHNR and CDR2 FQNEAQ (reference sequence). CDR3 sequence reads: CASSLITTGGFNTIYF. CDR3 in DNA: TGTGCCAGCAGCTTAATTACTACAGGGGGCTTCAACACCATATATTTT.

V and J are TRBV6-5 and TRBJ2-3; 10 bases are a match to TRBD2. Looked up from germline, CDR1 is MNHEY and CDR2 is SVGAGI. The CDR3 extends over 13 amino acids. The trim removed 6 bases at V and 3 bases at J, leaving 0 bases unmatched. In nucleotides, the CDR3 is TGTGCCAGCAGAGCGGGGGGGACAGATACGCAGTATTTT. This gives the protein CASRAGGTDTQYF.

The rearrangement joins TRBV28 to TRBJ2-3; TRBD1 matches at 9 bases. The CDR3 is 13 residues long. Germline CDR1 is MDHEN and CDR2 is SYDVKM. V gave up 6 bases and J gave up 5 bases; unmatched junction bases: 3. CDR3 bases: TGTGCCAGCAGGGGACAGGGTATAGATACGCAGTATTTT. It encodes CASRGQGIDTQYF.

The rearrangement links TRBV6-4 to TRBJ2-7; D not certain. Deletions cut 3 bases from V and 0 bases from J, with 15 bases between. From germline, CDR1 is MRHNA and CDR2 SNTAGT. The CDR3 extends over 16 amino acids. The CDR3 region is CASSELWLVLSYEQYF. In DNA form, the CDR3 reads TGTGCCAGCAGTGAACTTTGGCTAGTCCTCTCCTACGAGCAGTACTTC.

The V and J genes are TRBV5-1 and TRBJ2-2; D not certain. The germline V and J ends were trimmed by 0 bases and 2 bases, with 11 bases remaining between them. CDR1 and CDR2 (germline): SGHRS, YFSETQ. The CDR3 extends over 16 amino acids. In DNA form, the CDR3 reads TGCGCCAGCAGCTTGGAACCTAACCTCAACACCGGGGAGCTGTTTTTT. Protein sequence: CASSLEPNLNTGELFF.

For the CDR3, the DNA is TGTGCCAGCAGCCCCCCTAGCGGGAGTTTCGAGCAGTACTTC. It encodes CASSPPSGSFEQYF. V and J are TRBV9 and TRBJ2-7, with 10 bases aligning to TRBD2. The CDR3 sequence is 14 residues long. Germline values: CDR1 SGDLS, CDR2 YYNGEE. The V and J ends lost 4 bases and 6 bases, in that order; junction bases with no gene match: 7.

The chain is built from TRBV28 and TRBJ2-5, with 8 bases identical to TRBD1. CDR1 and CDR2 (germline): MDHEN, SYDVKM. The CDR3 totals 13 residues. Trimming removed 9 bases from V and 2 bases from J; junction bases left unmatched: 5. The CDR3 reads CASLRGLQETQYF. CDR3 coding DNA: TGTGCCAGTCTCAGGGGGCTGCAAGAGACCCAGTACTTC. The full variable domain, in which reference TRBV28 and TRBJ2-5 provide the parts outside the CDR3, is DVKVTQSSRYLVKRTGEKVFLECVQDMDHENMFWYRQDPGLGLRLIYFSYDVKMKEKGDIPEGYSVSREKKERFSLILESASTNQTSMYLCASLRGLQETQYFGPGTRLLVL.

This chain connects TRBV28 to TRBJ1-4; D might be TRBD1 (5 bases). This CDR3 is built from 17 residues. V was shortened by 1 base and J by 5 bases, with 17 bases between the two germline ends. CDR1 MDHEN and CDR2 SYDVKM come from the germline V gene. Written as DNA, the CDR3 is TGTGCCAGCAGTTTATCGTTTACGACAGCCTCGAATGAAAAACTGTTTTTT. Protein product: CASSLSFTTASNEKLFF.

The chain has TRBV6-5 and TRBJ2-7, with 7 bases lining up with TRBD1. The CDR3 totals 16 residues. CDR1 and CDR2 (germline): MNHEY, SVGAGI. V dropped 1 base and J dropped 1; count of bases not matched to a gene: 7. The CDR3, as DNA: TGTGCCAGCAGTTACTTCCGGACAGGCATATCCTACGAGCAGTACTTC. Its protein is CASSYFRTGISYEQYF.

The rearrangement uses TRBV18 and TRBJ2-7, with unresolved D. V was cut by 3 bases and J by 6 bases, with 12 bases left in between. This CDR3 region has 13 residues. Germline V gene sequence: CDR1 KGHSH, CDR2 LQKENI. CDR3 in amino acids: CASSPGPTVEQYF. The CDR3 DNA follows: TGTGCCAGCTCACCTGGGCCCACCGTCGAGCAGTACTTC. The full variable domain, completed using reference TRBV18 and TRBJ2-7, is NAGVMQNPRHLVRRRGQEARLRCSPMKGHSHVYWYRQLPEEGLKFMVYLQKENIIDESGMPKERFSAEFPKEGPSILRIQQVVRGDSAAYFCASSPGPTVEQYFGPGTRLTVT.